The present T cell receptor (beta chain) was sequenced within a study of regulatory T cells in long-lasting Graves disease. Indicated time point: newly diagnosed GD, antithyroid drugs for less than 3 months. PBMC RNA served as the TCR library source. Arm-PCR of CDR3 regions and iRepertoire HTBI primers were used to build TCR beta libraries. MiXCR was run by TCRdb on the multiplex PCR reads, yielding one entry per CDR3 protein. The table records 250,000 to 300,000 distinct CDR3 sequences, around 19% of them present only once. This clonotype was counted ten times or more. This CDR3 contains 15 residues. Germline CDR1 SGDLS, CDR2 YYNGEE. The trim removed 3 bases at V and 1 base at J, leaving 3 bases unmatched. The same data also contributed to another study, on T cells in Graves' hyperthyroidism and ophthalmopathy. That work contributes: Most expanded thyroid clonotypes above 0.001 recurred in blood.

This specimen was peripheral blood mononuclear cells (PBMCs), taken at new diagnosis, from a patient treated with antithyroid drugs. The TCR originated in a woman between 25 and 40 years old with Graves disease. V gene TRBV9 combines with J gene TRBJ2-3, with 9 bases aligning to TRBD1. The CDR3 protein is CASSEQGAGTDTQYF. The CDR3 nucleotides read TGTGCCAGCAGCGAACAGGGGGCGGGCACAGATACGCAGTATTTT.